The 24 T cell receptor beta chains in this list originate from one sample, sequenced in a study of blood T cell repertoires in COVID-19. Profiling relied on immunoSEQ multiplex PCR, and the TCRdb table lists in-frame clones only, not all of them. The sample lists around 220,000 clones; approximately 79% were seen once. Input material: peripheral blood. These receptor sequences come from a woman over 75 with active or convalescent COVID-19.

This clone was recorded once. V gene TRBV5-6 combines with J gene TRBJ1-4, with D perhaps TRBD1 (5 bases). The length of the CDR3 is 13 residues. Per the germline V gene, CDR1 is SGHDT and CDR2 is YYEEEE. The ends were cut back, 2 bases at V and 8 bases at J, with 10 bases in the middle. DNA of the CDR3: TGTGCCAGCAGCTTCGGCAGGGCGGAAAAACTGTTTTTT. It translates to CASSFGRAEKLFF.

The chain couples TRBV19 to TRBJ2-5; the D is unclear. V gave up 6 bases and J gave up 2 bases, with 13 bases separating them. This CDR3 region has 14 residues. Germline assignment: CDR1 LNHDA and CDR2 SQIVND (reference sequence). CDR3 coding DNA: TGTGCCAGTAGCCGTCGCGCGGAGCAAGAGACCCAGTACTTC. Translated, it gives CASSRRAEQETQYF. The whole variable domain, filled in from reference TRBV19 and TRBJ2-5, reads DGGITQSPKYLFRKEGQNVTLSCEQNLNHDAMYWYRQDPGQGLRLIYYSQIVNDFQKGDIAEGYSVSREKKESFPLTVTSAQKNPTAFYLCASSRRAEQETQYFGPGTRLLVL.

The V and J genes are TRBV2 and TRBJ1-1; D is unclear. CDR1 and CDR2 (germline): SNHLY, FYNNEI. The CDR3 covers 15 residues. V dropped 4 bases and J dropped 5 bases, with 17 bases sitting between them. CDR3 loop: CASSVGRRLGTEAFF. The CDR3 region has the DNA TGTGCCAGCAGTGTTGGCAGGCGATTGGGTACTGAAGCTTTCTTT.

The CDR3 region is CASSLIENSYEQYF. CDR3 nucleotide sequence: TGTGCCAGCAGCTTGATAGAGAACTCCTACGAGCAGTACTTC. The rearrangement uses TRBV5-5 and TRBJ2-7, with no clear D. From germline, CDR1 is SGHKS and CDR2 YYEKEE (reference sequence). The CDR3 runs to 14 residues. The germline V and J ends were trimmed by 1 base and 0 bases, with 8 bases remaining between them.

The V call is TRBV7-2, the J call TRBJ2-3; 7 bases match TRBD1. The germline CDR1 and CDR2 sequences are SGHTA and FQGNSA. Unmatched junction bases numbered 4, after V lost 4 bases and J lost 3 bases. This CDR3 has 14 residues. The CDR3 DNA reads TGTGCCAGCAGCTCGCGGACAGGAACAGATACGCAGTATTTT. Translation gives CASSSRTGTDTQYF.

CDR3 bases: TGTGCCAGCTCACCAGGAGGGGTAGATACGCAGTATTTT. It yields the protein CASSPGGVDTQYF. The chain couples TRBV18 to TRBJ2-3, with a possible D match to TRBD2 (6 bases). Trimming removed 2 bases from V and 5 bases from J, with 8 bases in between. Germline V gene data show CDR1 as KGHSH and CDR2 as LQKENI. This CDR3 is built from 13 residues.

J is TRBJ2-7 and V is TRBV18, with TRBD1 matching over 8 bases. This CDR3 is 18 amino acids long. CDR1 KGHSH and CDR2 LQKENI come from the germline V gene. V lost 2 bases, J lost 5 bases, and 17 bases stayed unmatched. The CDR3 sequence is CASSPVSGAGRGPNEQYF. CDR3 coding DNA: TGTGCCAGCTCACCAGTGTCGGGGGCGGGCAGGGGGCCCAACGAGCAGTACTTC. The variable domain in full, completed from reference TRBV18 and TRBJ2-7, reads NAGVMQNPRHLVRRRGQEARLRCSPMKGHSHVYWYRQLPEEGLKFMVYLQKENIIDESGMPKERFSAEFPKEGPSILRIQQVVRGDSAAYFCASSPVSGAGRGPNEQYFGPGTRLTVT.

The V and J genes are TRBV7-2 and TRBJ2-3; the D is unclear. Germline-derived CDR1 and CDR2 are SGHTA and FQGNSA. The V end was cut by 5 bases, the J end by 4 bases, with 7 bases between. This CDR3 comprises 12 residues. The CDR3, as DNA: TGTGCCAGCAGCCGGAGTCCAGATACGCAGTATTTT. Translated: CASSRSPDTQYF.

The chain has TRBV30 and TRBJ2-6; D gene ambiguous. In germline, CDR1 is GTSNPN, CDR2 SVGIG (reference sequence). The CDR3 is 13 residues long. V gave up 8 bases and J gave up 1 base, with 9 bases separating them. The CDR3 nucleotides are TGTGCCCTCGACTTGTCTGGGGCCAACGTCCTGACTTTC. It encodes CALDLSGANVLTF.

This rearrangement joins TRBV28 to TRBJ1-5, with 7 bases fitting TRBD1. Unmatched junction bases numbered 6, after V lost 0 bases and J lost 1 base. Germline CDR1 reads MDHEN; CDR2 reads SYDVKM. The CDR3 covers 17 residues. CDR3 amino acids: CASSLWRGQDSNQPQHF. The CDR3 DNA is TGTGCCAGCAGTTTATGGAGGGGGCAAGACAGCAATCAGCCCCAGCATTTT.

J is TRBJ1-6 and V is TRBV5-1, with 8 bases that match TRBD1. The CDR3 spans 16 residues. The V gene end was trimmed by 0 bases and the J gene end by 7 bases; junction bases not matched to a gene: 6. Germline V gene lookup returns CDR1 SGHRS and CDR2 YFSETQ. The DNA of the CDR3 is TGCGCCAGCAGCTTGGTCCGGGACAGGCAGAATTCACCCCTCCACTTT. This sequence encodes CASSLVRDRQNSPLHF. The whole variable domain, remainder taken from reference TRBV5-1 and TRBJ1-6, is KAGVTQTPRYLIKTRGQQVTLSCSPISGHRSVSWYQQTPGQGLQFLFEYFSETQRNKGNFPGRFSGRQFSNSRSEMNVSTLELGDSALYLCASSLVRDRQNSPLHFGNGTRLTVT.

DNA of the CDR3: TGTGCCACCAGCAGAGCCCCACCGGGGAAGACTGGAAACACCATATATTTT. Protein product: CATSRAPPGKTGNTIYF. The chain has TRBV15 and TRBJ1-3; D not resolved. The V and J ends lost 1 base and 2 bases respectively, with 15 bases between them. The CDR3 has 17 amino acids. The V gene's germline CDR1 is LNHNV and CDR2 YYDKDF (reference sequence).

This sequence joins TRBV2 and TRBJ2-7; 7 bases map to TRBD1. Germline CDR1 is SNHLY and CDR2 is FYNNEI. The CDR3 is 15 residues long. The J segment lost 0 bases and the V segment lost 6 bases, leaving 8 bases of the junction unmatched. The CDR3 here is CASSKGDSSSYEQYF. For the CDR3, the DNA is TGTGCCAGCAGCAAGGGGGACAGTAGCTCCTACGAGCAGTACTTC.

This chain connects TRBV28 to TRBJ1-5; 10 bases map to TRBD1. Germline CDR1 MDHEN, CDR2 SYDVKM. The CDR3 is 19 residues long. J gave up 5 bases and V 4 bases, and 17 bases lay outside the gene matches. The CDR3 protein is CASSSPRSDRGTFDQPQHF. CDR3 in DNA: TGTGCCAGCAGTTCCCCCCGGTCGGACAGGGGGACTTTCGATCAGCCCCAGCATTTT.

This chain links TRBV15 with TRBJ2-1; 15 bases line up with TRBD2. This CDR3 is 18 amino acids long. Germline loops: CDR1 LNHNV, CDR2 YYDKDF (reference sequence). The junction had 5 bases not matched to a gene; V was cut back by 1 base and J by 4 bases. For the CDR3, the DNA is TGTGCCACCAGCAGAGGCTCGGGACTAGCGGGGGGATACAATGAGCAGTTCTTC. Its protein product is CATSRGSGLAGGYNEQFF.

Here the CDR3 DNA reads TGCGCCAGCAGCTGGGGGGGCTCAGAAGCTTTCTTT. Translated: CASSWGGSEAFF. The J gene is TRBJ1-1, the V gene TRBV5-1; possibly TRBD1 for D (6 bases). The CDR3 sequence is 12 residues long. From germline, CDR1 is SGHRS and CDR2 YFSETQ. The V end was cut by 3 bases, the J end by 8 bases, with 11 bases between.

The chain joins TRBV28 to TRBJ1-2; tentatively, D is TRBD1 (6 bases). The V end was cut by 5 bases, the J end by 4 bases, with 14 bases between. CDR3 length: 14 residues. Germline values: CDR1 MDHEN, CDR2 SYDVKM. The CDR3 loop is CASSPDSIAYGYTF. The CDR3 nucleotides read TGTGCCAGCAGTCCGGACAGTATAGCCTATGGCTACACCTTC.

The chain links TRBV18 to TRBJ1-4; TRBD1 matches 7 bases. CDR3 size: 15 residues. CDR1 KGHSH and CDR2 LQKENI come from the germline V gene. V trimming: 4 bases; J trimming: 5 bases; junction bases outside the gene matches: 7. The chain's CDR3 is CASSLSRGMNEKLFF. DNA of the CDR3: TGTGCCAGCTCACTCTCCAGGGGGATGAATGAAAAACTGTTTTTT.

Comments on this clone: Likely a read error: the CDR3 ends without its conserved phenylalanine or tryptophan. The DNA is left out, because the CDR3 cannot be placed on it with certainty; the CDR3 is given as TCRdb lists it. This chain links TRBV23-1 with TRBJ2-3; no check of the table's D call, TRBD2, against the DNA was made. TRBV23-1 has ORF status, its function being uncertain. Termini included, the CDR3 measures 10 amino acids. CDR3 region: CASSQSTQEV.

The chain combines TRBV2 with TRBJ2-1; 10 nucleotides align to TRBD2. Germline loops: CDR1 SNHLY, CDR2 FYNNEI. The ends lost 2 bases at V and 10 bases at J; junction bases unmatched: 5. The CDR3 length is 14 residues. CDR3 in amino acids: CASSEILAGDEQFF. The CDR3 nucleotides are TGTGCCAGCAGTGAAATCCTAGCGGGGGACGAGCAGTTCTTC.

This clone was recorded a few times. This sequence joins TRBV24-1 and TRBJ2-1; 9 positions agree with TRBD1. This CDR3 contains 17 residues. Germline loops: CDR1 KGHDR, CDR2 SFDVKD. The J segment lost 6 bases and the V segment lost 4 bases, leaving 12 bases of the junction unmatched. CDR3 sequence reads: CATSDGPGQGDGNEQFF. DNA of the CDR3: TGTGCCACCAGTGACGGTCCGGGACAGGGCGATGGCAATGAGCAGTTCTTC.

This chain links TRBV10-2 with TRBJ2-5; 13 bases line up with TRBD2. Germline trimming cut 6 bases from V and 5 bases from J; bases unmatched to any gene: 6. CDR3 length: 15 amino acids. Per the germline V gene, CDR1 is WSHSY and CDR2 is SAAADI. The CDR3 DNA follows: TGCGCCAGCAGGGGACTAGCGGGGCTTCAGGAGACCCAGTACTTC. Encoded protein: CASRGLAGLQETQYF.

This chain joins TRBV29-1 and TRBJ1-2; D is unresolved. CDR1 is SQVTM and CDR2 is ANQGSEA in the germline V gene. The CDR3 contains 13 residues. Trimming took 1 base from V and 8 from J, leaving 14 bases between them. The CDR3 sequence is CSVEVGQRGGYTF. CDR3 sequence (DNA): TGCAGCGTTGAAGTCGGGCAGCGAGGGGGCTACACCTTC.

The V and J genes are TRBV19 and TRBJ1-5; a weak D match, TRBD1 (5 bases). This CDR3 is built from 16 residues. CDR1 is LNHDA and CDR2 is SQIVND in the germline V gene (reference sequence). Trimming cost V 4 bases and J 7 bases, with 20 bases left between them. The CDR3 protein is CASSTQGRRVGQPQHF. The DNA for the CDR3 is TGTGCCAGTAGTACCCAGGGTCGGAGGGTTGGACAGCCCCAGCATTTT.